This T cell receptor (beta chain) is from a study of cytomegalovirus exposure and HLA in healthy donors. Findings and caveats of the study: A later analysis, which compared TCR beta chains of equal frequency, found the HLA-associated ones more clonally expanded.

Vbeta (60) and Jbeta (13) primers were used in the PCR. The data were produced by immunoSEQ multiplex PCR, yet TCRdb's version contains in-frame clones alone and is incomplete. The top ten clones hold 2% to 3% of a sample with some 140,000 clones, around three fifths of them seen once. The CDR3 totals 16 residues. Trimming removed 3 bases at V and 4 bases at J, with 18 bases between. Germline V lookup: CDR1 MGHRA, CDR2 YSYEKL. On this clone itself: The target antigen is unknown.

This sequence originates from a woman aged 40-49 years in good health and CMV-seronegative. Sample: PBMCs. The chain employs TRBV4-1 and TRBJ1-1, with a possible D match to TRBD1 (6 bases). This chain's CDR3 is CASSHPAKQGRTEAFF. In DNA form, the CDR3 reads TGCGCCAGCAGCCACCCAGCGAAACAGGGTCGCACTGAAGCTTTCTTT.